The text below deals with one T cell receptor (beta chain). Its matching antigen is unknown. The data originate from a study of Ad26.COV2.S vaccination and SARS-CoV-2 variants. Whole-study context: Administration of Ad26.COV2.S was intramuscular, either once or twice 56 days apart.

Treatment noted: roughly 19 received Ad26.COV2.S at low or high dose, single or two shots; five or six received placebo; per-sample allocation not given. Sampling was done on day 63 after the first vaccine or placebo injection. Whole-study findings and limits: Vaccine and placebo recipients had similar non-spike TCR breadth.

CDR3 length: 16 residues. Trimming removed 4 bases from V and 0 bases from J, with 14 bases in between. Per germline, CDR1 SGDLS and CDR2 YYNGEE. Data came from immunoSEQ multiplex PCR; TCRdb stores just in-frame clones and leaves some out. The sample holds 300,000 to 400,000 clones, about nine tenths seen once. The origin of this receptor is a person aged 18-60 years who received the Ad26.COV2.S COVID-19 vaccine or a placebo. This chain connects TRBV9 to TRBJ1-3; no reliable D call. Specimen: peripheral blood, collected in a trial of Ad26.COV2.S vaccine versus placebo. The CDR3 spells CASSPRGVSSGNTIYF. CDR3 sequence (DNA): TGTGCCAGCAGCCCCCGTGGGGTTAGCTCTGGAAACACCATATATTTT.